The TCR beta chain under discussion was sequenced for a study of human T cells and chemical hapten exposure. Across the whole study: On the upper back, patch tests were applied with 0.01% DPC and read at 6 days.

This CDR3 has 14 residues. V was pared by 1 base and J by 5 bases, with 3 bases of the junction left unmatched. Germline CDR1 and CDR2: SGHVS and FQNEAQ. TCRdb reprocessed the RACE reads with MiXCR, giving one entry per CDR3 protein. The repertoire includes roughly 120,000 distinct CDR3 sequences, about 13% of them detected once, and 2.5% to 3% sits in the top ten. Time point of the sample: pre-sensitization, week 0. The treatment was: therapeutic diphenylcyclopropenone sensitization with weekly scalp DPC. Non-pregnant alopecia patients aged 18 to 70, suitable for DPC therapy. This sequence was found in a woman aged 18-29 years with alopecia areata. Some clones in this sample may be carry-over from other donors' samples. This rearrangement joins TRBV7-8 to TRBJ2-5; TRBD1 agrees at 8 bases. Sample: whole blood, taken in connection with sensitization to the hapten diphenylcyclopropenone (DPC). DNA for the CDR3: TGTGCCAGCAGCTTAGGGACAGGGCTCGAGACCCAGTACTTC. Translated: CASSLGTGLETQYF.